The entry below describes one TCR beta chain. The data originate from a study of cytomegalovirus exposure and HLA in healthy donors. Clones were read by immunoSEQ multiplex PCR, and TCRdb kept only the in-frame ones, dropping some. The sample shows almost 65,000 clones, more than 85% of them seen only once. V was clipped by 6 bases and J by 5 bases, with 10 bases between them. In germline, CDR1 is DFQATT, CDR2 SNEGSKA (reference sequence). The CDR3 loop spans 11 amino acids. The rearrangement uses TRBV20-1 and TRBJ2-5; TRBD1 is a possible D gene (6 bases). The TCR originated in a woman younger than 35 in good health and CMV-seronegative. Sample: PBMCs. The CDR3 DNA sequence: TGCAGTGCGCCAACAGGGGAGACCCAGTACTTC. It encodes CSAPTGETQYF.